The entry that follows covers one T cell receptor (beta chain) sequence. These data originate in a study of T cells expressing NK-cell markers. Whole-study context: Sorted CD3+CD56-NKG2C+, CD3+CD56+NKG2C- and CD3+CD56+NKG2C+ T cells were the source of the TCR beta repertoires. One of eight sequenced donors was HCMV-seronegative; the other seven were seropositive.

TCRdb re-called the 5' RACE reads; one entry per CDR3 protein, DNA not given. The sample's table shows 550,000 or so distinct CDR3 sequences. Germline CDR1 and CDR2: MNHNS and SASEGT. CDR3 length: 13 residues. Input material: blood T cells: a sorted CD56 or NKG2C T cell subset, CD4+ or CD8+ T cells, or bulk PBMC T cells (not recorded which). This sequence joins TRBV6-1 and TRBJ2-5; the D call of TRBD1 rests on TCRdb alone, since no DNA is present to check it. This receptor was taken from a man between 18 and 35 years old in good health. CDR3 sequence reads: CASRRDRQETQYF.